This is a list of T cell receptor beta chains from one sample in a study of Ad26.COV2.S vaccination and SARS-CoV-2 variants. Assay used: immunoSEQ multiplex PCR; TCRdb lists only in-frame clones, some missing. The sample lists about 680,000 clones; about 89% were seen once. Sequencing used peripheral blood, obtained in a trial of Ad26.COV2.S vaccine versus placebo. Source of these receptors: a person between 18 and 65 years old who received the Ad26.COV2.S COVID-19 vaccine or a placebo. Each CDR3 is given without its conserved first and last residue. The order of the fields is CDR3 protein, J gene, CDR3 length, D gene, V gene. The D gene is left open where the match is weak.

CDR3aa: ASSRDLNTEAF
j_gene: TRBJ1-1
len: 11
d_gene: .
v_gene: TRBV7-2

CDR3aa: ASSSIGQGASGYT
j_gene: TRBJ1-2
len: 13
d_gene: TRBD1
v_gene: TRBV27

CDR3aa: ASSLNLASDTQY
j_gene: TRBJ2-3
len: 12
d_gene: .
v_gene: TRBV13

CDR3aa: AISDVRGHGYT
j_gene: TRBJ1-2
len: 11
d_gene: TRBD1
v_gene: TRBV10-3

CDR3aa: ASSLRIGTASGNTIY
j_gene: TRBJ1-3
len: 15
d_gene: TRBD1
v_gene: TRBV7-9

CDR3aa: ASSAGQGYGYT
j_gene: TRBJ1-2
len: 11
d_gene: TRBD1
v_gene: TRBV5-1

CDR3aa: ASSQGALTEAF
j_gene: TRBJ1-1
len: 11
d_gene: TRBD1
v_gene: TRBV7-2

CDR3aa: ASSYGDSWLREQY
j_gene: TRBJ2-7
len: 13
d_gene: TRBD1
v_gene: TRBV6-5

CDR3aa: ASISPITYEQY
j_gene: TRBJ2-7
len: 11
d_gene: .
v_gene: TRBV2

CDR3aa: ASKPSGEHGHT
j_gene: TRBJ1-2
len: 11
d_gene: .
v_gene: TRBV27

CDR3aa: ASSAGLAETQY
j_gene: TRBJ2-5
len: 11
d_gene: TRBD2
v_gene: TRBV5-4

CDR3aa: ASSLKSGQAYEQY
j_gene: TRBJ2-7
len: 13
d_gene: TRBD1
v_gene: TRBV7-9

CDR3aa: ASSRGTGRGEKLF
j_gene: TRBJ1-4
len: 13
d_gene: TRBD1
v_gene: TRBV27

CDR3aa: ASSYGTRGTEAF
j_gene: TRBJ1-1
len: 12
d_gene: TRBD1
v_gene: TRBV6-5

CDR3aa: ASSLELAGVSHQETQY
j_gene: TRBJ2-5
len: 16
d_gene: TRBD2
v_gene: TRBV5-8

CDR3aa: SVMGQGNTEAF
j_gene: TRBJ1-1
len: 11
d_gene: TRBD1
v_gene: TRBV29-1

CDR3aa: AISGGQLSSGNTIY
j_gene: TRBJ1-3
len: 14
d_gene: TRBD1
v_gene: TRBV10-3

CDR3aa: ATSDDSSETQY
j_gene: TRBJ2-5
len: 11
d_gene: .
v_gene: TRBV24-1

CDR3aa: ASSQEPLAREQY
j_gene: TRBJ2-7
len: 12
d_gene: .
v_gene: TRBV4-3

CDR3aa: ASSARRWSSYNEQF
j_gene: TRBJ2-1
len: 14
d_gene: .
v_gene: TRBV25-1

CDR3aa: ASSLAPGRTGELF
j_gene: TRBJ2-2
len: 13
d_gene: .
v_gene: TRBV7-2

CDR3aa: ASSDRTSGELF
j_gene: TRBJ2-2
len: 11
d_gene: .
v_gene: TRBV6-1

CDR3aa: ATSRDPGSLYT
j_gene: TRBJ1-2
len: 11
d_gene: .
v_gene: TRBV15

CDR3aa: AWSRTNYGYT
j_gene: TRBJ1-2
len: 10
d_gene: .
v_gene: TRBV30

CDR3aa: ASSVGDEQY
j_gene: TRBJ2-7
len: 9
d_gene: .
v_gene: TRBV9

CDR3aa: ASSLLAGNHYEQY
j_gene: TRBJ2-7
len: 13
d_gene: TRBD2
v_gene: TRBV6-5

CDR3aa: ASSYLRASTDTQY
j_gene: TRBJ2-3
len: 13
d_gene: .
v_gene: TRBV6-5

CDR3aa: ASSQGTGSYNEQF
j_gene: TRBJ2-1
len: 13
d_gene: TRBD1
v_gene: TRBV4-2

CDR3aa: AWSVVGGGYT
j_gene: TRBJ1-2
len: 10
d_gene: TRBD1
v_gene: TRBV30

CDR3aa: AISVSQNEKLF
j_gene: TRBJ1-4
len: 11
d_gene: .
v_gene: TRBV10-3

CDR3aa: ASSTDRNTGELF
j_gene: TRBJ2-2
len: 12
d_gene: .
v_gene: TRBV7-2

CDR3aa: ASSSQGGSNQPQH
j_gene: TRBJ1-5
len: 13
d_gene: .
v_gene: TRBV7-2